A selection of T cell receptor beta chains follows, all from one sample in a study of T cell changes during pregnancy in multiple sclerosis. Using immunoSEQ multiplex PCR, the repertoire was profiled, and TCRdb retains in-frame clones only, with some absent. The table lists some 54,000 clones, 93% of them singletons, with roughly 1.8% in the top ten. Source: peripheral blood, taken after pregnancy. Every receptor here comes from a female donor with multiple sclerosis, enrolled in a pregnancy study. Both conserved end residues are part of each CDR3. The order of the fields is clone size, V gene, D gene, J gene, CDR3 protein, CDR3 DNA. D genes are given only for firm matches. The listing skips clone size in some rows; elsewhere it reads once, few, many or a size class.

>NA|TRBV7-2|TRBD2|TRBJ2-1
CASSLASGRSVGYEQFF
TGTGCCAGCAGCTTAGCTAGCGGGAGGTCTGTCGGGTATGAGCAGTTCTTC
>NA|TRBV10-3|NA|TRBJ2-1
CAISEVSPSGGSYNEQFF
TGTGCCATCAGTGAGGTTAGTCCAAGTGGAGGGTCCTACAATGAGCAGTTCTTC
>once|TRBV30|NA|TRBJ2-5
CAWSEGVIGRETQYF
TGTGCCTGGAGTGAGGGAGTTATCGGTCGGGAGACCCAGTACTTC
>once|TRBV27|TRBD1|TRBJ1-2
CASRPDGGQGPWRSGYTF
TGTGCCAGCAGGCCGGACGGGGGACAGGGGCCGTGGAGATCTGGCTACACCTTC
>NA|TRBV14|TRBD1|TRBJ1-3
CASSYRGAPGNTIYF
TGTGCCAGCAGCTACAGGGGGGCCCCTGGAAACACCATATATTTT
>once|TRBV11-3|TRBD2|TRBJ2-2
CASSLGRVDTGELFF
TGTGCCAGCAGCTTGGGGAGGGTCGACACCGGGGAGCTGTTTTTT
>NA|TRBV19|TRBD1|TRBJ1-2
CASTTGGGYTF
TGTGCCAGCACCACAGGGGGAGGCTACACCTTC
>NA|TRBV7-9|TRBD2|TRBJ2-7
CASSLFIGRESEQYF
TGTGCCAGCAGCTTATTTATCGGGCGGGAGAGCGAGCAGTACTTC
>NA|TRBV15|NA|TRBJ1-2
CATSRDRGAGGRGYTF
TGTGCCACCAGCAGAGATCGGGGGGCGGGAGGAAGGGGCTACACCTTC
>NA|TRBV7-9|NA|TRBJ2-3
CASGHGADTQYF
TGTGCCAGCGGGCACGGCGCAGATACGCAGTATTTT
>NA|TRBV12-5|TRBD2|TRBJ2-7
CAPSTSGGSYEQYF
TGTGCCCCTTCGACTAGCGGGGGGTCATACGAGCAGTACTTC
>NA|TRBV28|NA|TRBJ2-3
CASLERLEVTDTQYF
TGTGCCAGTCTAGAAAGGTTAGAGGTCACAGATACGCAGTATTTT
>NA|TRBV19|TRBD2|TRBJ2-5
CASSPTSGRIETQYF
TGTGCCAGTAGTCCGACTAGCGGGAGAATCGAGACCCAGTACTTC
>NA|TRBV9|TRBD2|TRBJ2-1
CASSQLGLAGGPSEQFF
TGTGCCAGCAGCCAGTTGGGACTAGCGGGAGGGCCCTCTGAGCAGTTCTTC
>NA|TRBV7-9|NA|TRBJ2-1
CASRTLVMSEQFF
TGTGCCAGCAGGACACTAGTGATGTCTGAGCAGTTCTTC
>NA|TRBV6-5|NA|TRBJ2-1
CASSPGSSSYNEQFF
TGTGCCAGCTCCCCCGGGTCGAGCTCCTACAATGAGCAGTTCTTC
>NA|TRBV5-6|NA|TRBJ2-5
CASSFLSETQYF
TGTGCCAGCAGCTTCCTGTCTGAGACCCAGTACTTC
>NA|TRBV14|NA|TRBJ2-1
CASSGHIYNEQFF
TGTGCCAGCAGTGGCCACATCTACAATGAGCAGTTCTTC
>NA|TRBV15|NA|TRBJ2-1
CATSREDNNEQFF
TGTGCCACCAGCAGAGAGGACAATAATGAGCAGTTCTTC
>NA|TRBV7-8|TRBD1|TRBJ1-2
CASSSGTGRGGYTF
TGTGCCAGCAGCTCTGGGACAGGGCGAGGTGGCTACACCTTC
>NA|TRBV5-4|TRBD1|TRBJ1-2
CASSSSGTDGYTF
TGTGCCAGCAGCTCATCCGGGACAGACGGCTACACCTTC
>NA|TRBV5-1|TRBD2|TRBJ2-5
CASSLLLAGDQETQYF
TGCGCCAGCAGCTTGTTGCTAGCGGGAGATCAAGAGACCCAGTACTTC
>NA|TRBV11-2|TRBD1|TRBJ2-5
CASSLDRGIETQYF
TGTGCCAGCAGCCTAGACAGGGGCATAGAGACCCAGTACTTC
>NA|TRBV11-2|NA|TRBJ1-2
CASSLDYRDYTF
TGTGCCAGCAGCTTAGACTACAGGGACTACACCTTC
>NA|TRBV19|NA|TRBJ2-7
CASNWKQAGPSEQYF
TGTGCCAGTAACTGGAAGCAAGCGGGTCCCAGCGAGCAGTACTTC
>NA|TRBV19|TRBD2|TRBJ2-1
CASRFSGRSSYNEQFF
TGTGCCAGTAGGTTTAGCGGGAGGAGCTCCTACAATGAGCAGTTCTTC
>NA|TRBV4-2|TRBD2|TRBJ2-7
CASSQENLAGPYEQYF
TGTGCCAGCAGCCAAGAAAACCTAGCGGGACCATACGAGCAGTACTTC
>NA|TRBV19|TRBD1|TRBJ2-5
CASSITGGTQYF
TGTGCCAGTAGTATAACAGGGGGAACCCAGTACTTC
>NA|TRBV7-5|NA|TRBJ1-2
CARSLALGRYGYTF
TGTGCCAGAAGCTTAGCCTTAGGGAGGTATGGCTACACCTTC
>NA|TRBV11-3|NA|TRBJ1-4
CLPIYRTAQCGGLFF
TGCCTCCCGATTTACAGGACAGCCCAATGTGGGGGACTGTTTTTT
>NA|TRBV7-2|TRBD2|TRBJ2-1
CASRQRLGLAEPNEQFF
TGTGCCAGCAGGCAAAGACTTGGGCTAGCGGAACCCAATGAGCAGTTCTTC
>once|TRBV9|TRBD2|TRBJ2-1
CASSVGRTSGNEQFF
TGTGCCAGCAGCGTAGGGAGGACTAGCGGGAATGAGCAGTTCTTC
>NA|TRBV27|TRBD1|TRBJ2-3
CASSSRDRGDTDTQYF
TGTGCCAGCAGTTCCCGGGACAGGGGTGACACAGATACGCAGTATTTT
>NA|TRBV28|NA|TRBJ2-7
CASSLYNEQYF
TGTGCCAGCAGTTTATATAACGAGCAGTACTTC
>NA|TRBV2|NA|TRBJ2-3
CASSESTISTDTQYF
TGTGCCAGCAGTGAATCGACAATTAGCACAGATACGCAGTATTTT
>NA|TRBV7-9|NA|TRBJ2-7
CASSPSAAYEQYF
TGTGCCAGCAGCCCTAGCGCGGCCTACGAGCAGTACTTC
>NA|TRBV7-9|TRBD2|TRBJ2-1
CASSSRGLASYNEQFF
TGTGCCAGCAGCTCCCGGGGACTAGCCTCCTACAATGAGCAGTTCTTC
>NA|TRBV4-2|TRBD2|TRBJ2-7
CASSQALADEQYF
TGTGCCAGCAGCCAAGCGCTAGCGGACGAGCAGTACTTC
>NA|TRBV2|NA|TRBJ2-5
CASRARAIEETQYF
TGTGCCAGCAGGGCGAGGGCGATAGAAGAGACCCAGTACTTC
>NA|TRBV28|NA|TRBJ1-2
CASTPGGIYGYTF
TGTGCCAGCACCCCCGGGGGGATCTATGGCTACACCTTC
>NA|TRBV28|TRBD2|TRBJ2-3
CASTDTTSGRPDTQYF
TGTGCCAGCACCGACACGACTAGCGGGAGGCCAGATACGCAGTATTTT
>NA|TRBV5-6|NA|TRBJ2-2
CASSLNGRLPGELFF
TGTGCCAGCAGCTTAAACGGGAGACTCCCCGGGGAGCTGTTTTTT
>NA|TRBV28|NA|TRBJ1-4
CASSLGGSHEKLFF
TGTGCCAGCAGTTTAGGGGGGTCGCATGAAAAACTGTTTTTT
>NA|TRBV4-3|TRBD2|TRBJ2-2
CASSQIGLAGDTGELFF
TGCGCCAGCAGCCAAATAGGACTAGCGGGAGACACCGGGGAGCTGTTTTTT
>NA|TRBV15|NA|TRBJ1-5
CATSRDITAQGYQPQHF
TGTGCCACCAGCAGAGATATAACGGCGCAGGGATATCAGCCCCAGCATTTT
>NA|TRBV6-1|TRBD1|TRBJ2-7
CASSDYRGTHEQYF
TGTGCCAGCAGTGACTACAGGGGGACGCACGAGCAGTACTTC
>NA|TRBV6-5|TRBD2|TRBJ2-2
CASSYLTSGSPGELFF
TGTGCCAGCAGTTACTTGACTAGCGGGAGCCCCGGGGAGCTGTTTTTT
>NA|TRBV19|TRBD1|TRBJ2-7
CASSTGTGLSTYEQYF
TGTGCCAGTAGTACCGGGACAGGGTTAAGCACCTACGAGCAGTACTTC
>NA|TRBV5-6|TRBD2|TRBJ2-2
CASSFPSGGTGELFF
TGTGCCAGCAGCTTCCCGAGCGGGGGCACCGGGGAGCTGTTTTTT
>NA|TRBV5-1|TRBD2|TRBJ2-7
CASSWTSGRVAYEQYF
TGCGCCAGCAGCTGGACTAGCGGGAGGGTTGCCTACGAGCAGTACTTC
>NA|TRBV9|NA|TRBJ1-5
CASSVQGLGQPQHF
TGTGCCAGCAGCGTACAGGGACTAGGTCAGCCCCAGCATTTT
>NA|TRBV7-2|TRBD2|TRBJ2-7
CASRPTTSGSSYEQYF
TGTGCCAGCAGGCCCACGACTAGCGGCAGCTCCTACGAGCAGTACTTC